This TCR beta chain comes out of a study of CD8 T cells in ankylosing spondylitis. Notes on the study in general: Disease-linked clones had a CD8+ phenotype and relatively low frequency in peripheral blood. Some of the motif variants had earlier been found in reactive arthritis patients' fluid and blood. Fewer than ten highly homologous variants made up a TCR beta motif that seemed to typify ankylosing spondylitis blood.

This clonotype has more than one count but fewer than ten. The antigen remains undetermined. The CDR3 is made up of 12 amino acids. The V end lost 5 bases, the J end lost 10 bases, and 14 bases lay between the germline ends. CDR1 SGHVS and CDR2 FQNEAQ come from the germline V gene. As the method for making TCR beta libraries, quantitative 5'-RACE with molecular barcodes was used. Using its own MiXCR run on the 5' RACE reads, TCRdb lists one record per CDR3 protein. The data show nearly 350,000 distinct CDR3 sequences, under 15% seen once. The sequence came from a male donor with ankylosing spondylitis or in good health (not recorded which). This chain connects TRBV7-8 to TRBJ1-1, with D unresolved. What was sequenced was blood, either unsorted or a sorted T cell fraction (not recorded which). The chain's CDR3 is CASSQRATRAFF. In DNA, the CDR3 is TGTGCCAGCAGCCAGAGGGCGACGAGAGCTTTCTTT.